These 29 T cell receptor beta chains were all obtained from the same sample, sequenced in a study of T cells in Graves' hyperthyroidism and ophthalmopathy. The CDR3 regions of TCR beta were amplified from RNA transcripts. The HTBI primer set drove a first-round RT-PCR of the TCR CDR3. In TCRdb, the multiplex PCR reads were re-called with MiXCR into one record per CDR3 protein. The sample comprises roughly 400,000 distinct CDR3 sequences, about 25% of which are singletons, and more than 60% rests with the top ten. Sequencing used blood. Receptors were obtained from a man aged 45-60 years with Graves' hyperthyroidism.

The chain recombines TRBV12-3 or TRBV12-4 with TRBJ2-1; 10 bases are a match to TRBD1. The CDR3 contains 15 residues. Trimming at V came to 2 bases and at J to 5 bases, leaving 3 bases not matched to a gene. The CDR3: CASSLRQGANNEQFF. The CDR3 DNA is TGTGCCAGCAGTTTACGACAGGGGGCAAACAATGAGCAGTTCTTC.

A single count supports this clonotype. This chain links TRBV6-5 with TRBJ2-2; 10 nucleotides match TRBD2. CDR1 is MNHEY, CDR2 SVGAGI, per germline. Losses at the gene ends were 4 bases for V and 8 bases for J; bases not matched to a gene: 10. The CDR3 sequence is 16 residues long. The CDR3 sequence: CASSSTSGKISGELFF. The CDR3 bases are TGTGCCAGCAGTTCCACTAGCGGGAAGATTAGTGGGGAGCTGTTTTTT.

The rearrangement uses TRBV5-1 and TRBJ2-5; D unresolved. V was trimmed by 3 bases and J by 3 bases, leaving 9 bases between them. The CDR3 length is 13 residues. CDR1 is SGHRS and CDR2 is YFSETQ in the germline V gene. CDR3: CASSSAKEETQYF. CDR3 DNA sequence: TGCGCCAGCAGCTCCGCGAAAGAAGAGACCCAGTACTTC.

This clonotype was found many times. This chain uses TRBV12-3 or TRBV12-4 with TRBJ2-1; the D gene is possibly TRBD2 (7 bases). The V gene lost 5 bases and the J gene lost 2 bases, with 10 bases spanning the gap. The CDR3 is 14 residues long. The CDR3: CASSGGAPYNEQFF. CDR3 sequence (DNA): TGTGCCAGCAGTGGGGGGGCCCCCTACAATGAGCAGTTCTTC.

Here the CDR3 DNA reads TGTGCCAGCAGTTATGGGGTTGTTCAGCCCCAGCATTTT. Translating gives CASSYGVVQPQHF. V and J are TRBV28 and TRBJ1-5; D unclear. Germline-derived CDR1 and CDR2 are MDHEN and SYDVKM. The germline V and J ends were trimmed by 4 bases and 6 bases, with 10 bases remaining between them. This CDR3 region has 13 residues.

The gene calls are TRBV6-2 or TRBV6-3 and TRBJ2-5; TRBD2 matches 7 bases. J gave up 5 bases and V 2 bases, and 8 bases lay outside the gene matches. The germline gives CDR1 MNHEY, CDR2 SVGEGT. The CDR3 has 15 residues. The CDR3 protein is CASSYRAGVGETQYF. CDR3 bases: TGTGCCAGCAGTTACCGCGCGGGAGTAGGGGAGACCCAGTACTTC.

This clonotype occurred many times. The chain is built from TRBV3-1 and TRBJ2-5; D possibly corresponds to TRBD2 (6 bases). Per germline, CDR1 LGHDT and CDR2 YNNKEL (reference sequence). CDR3 size: 14 residues. Deletions cut 10 bases from V and 2 bases from J, with 17 bases between. For the CDR3, the DNA is TGTGCCACCACTTTAAGGACTACACAAGAGACCCAGTACTTC. Amino acid sequence: CATTLRTTQETQYF.

The chain is built from TRBV19 and TRBJ2-1, with D possibly matching TRBD1 (5 bases). Trimming pared 10 bases from V and 0 bases from J, leaving 13 bases between. There are 14 residues in the CDR3. Germline V gene sequence: CDR1 LNHDA, CDR2 SQIVND (reference sequence). The CDR3 spells CATQRGFSYNEQFF. CDR3 DNA: TGTGCCACACAAAGGGGCTTCTCCTACAATGAGCAGTTCTTC.

This clonotype was seen a few times. The chain employs TRBV18 and TRBJ1-5; the D gene is possibly TRBD1 (6 bases). V lost 3 bases, J lost 7 bases, and 13 bases lay in between. CDR3 length: 14 residues. Looked up from germline, CDR1 is KGHSH and CDR2 is LQKENI. CDR3 loop: CASSPDSNTQPQHF. CDR3 in DNA: TGTGCCAGCTCACCGGACAGCAACACCCAGCCCCAGCATTTT.

The rearrangement uses TRBV6-1 and TRBJ1-5, with no clear D. V lost 6 bases and J lost 0, with 6 bases in between. There are 13 residues in the CDR3. Germline CDR1 MNHNS, CDR2 SASEGT. In DNA, the CDR3 is TGTGCCAGCAGAGTCTATAGCAATCAGCCCCAGCATTTT. Encoded protein: CASRVYSNQPQHF.

The V call is TRBV3-1, the J call TRBJ2-4, with D perhaps TRBD1 (5 bases). Trimming left V 3 bases short and J 5 bases short, with 14 bases between. Per germline, CDR1 LGHDT and CDR2 YNNKEL (reference sequence). The CDR3 extends over 15 amino acids. The CDR3 reads CASSQEGVTENIQYF. In DNA form, the CDR3 reads TGTGCCAGCAGCCAGGAAGGGGTGACCGAAAACATTCAGTACTTC.

This clonotype was observed a few times. The chain recombines TRBV27 with TRBJ2-7; 9 positions match TRBD1. This CDR3 has 16 amino acids. V dropped 5 bases and J dropped 3; count of bases not matched to a gene: 11. Germline CDR1 reads MNHEY; CDR2 reads SMNVEV (reference sequence). CDR3 nucleotides: TGTGCCAGCAGTGCTACACCCGGGACAGGGCTCTACGAGCAGTACTTC. It yields the protein CASSATPGTGLYEQYF.

At least ten counts were recorded for this clonotype. The chain combines TRBV6-1 with TRBJ2-3, with a possible D match to TRBD2 (6 bases). The CDR3 contains 14 residues. Trimming left V 5 bases short and J 2 bases short, with 11 bases between. Germline V gene sequence: CDR1 MNHNS, CDR2 SASEGT. The CDR3 nucleotides are TGTGCCAGCAGTTTCGGGACTGCCACAGATACGCAGTATTTT. Its protein is CASSFGTATDTQYF.

This chain links TRBV9 with TRBJ2-7; no reliable D call. CDR3 size: 14 residues. CDR1 is SGDLS, CDR2 YYNGEE, per germline. Trimming took off 4 bases at V and 3 bases at J, with 14 bases between the two ends. Here the CDR3 DNA reads TGTGCCAGCAGCACACGAGACACCTTCTACGAGCAGTACTTC. It yields the protein CASSTRDTFYEQYF.

This sequence joins TRBV5-1 and TRBJ1-2; 10 bases are shared with TRBD1. Germline CDR1 is SGHRS and CDR2 is YFSETQ. The trim removed 4 bases at V and 5 bases at J, leaving 8 bases unmatched. The length of the CDR3 is 15 residues. CDR3 sequence reads: CASSPTDRGNYGYTF. The CDR3 DNA sequence: TGCGCCAGCAGCCCGACGGACAGGGGGAATTATGGCTACACCTTC.

This clonotype appeared a few times. DNA of the CDR3: TGTGCCAGCAGCCACCGGGACGAAAATGAAAAACTGTTTTTT. Translated: CASSHRDENEKLFF. V usage is TRBV3-1 and J usage is TRBJ1-4; a weak D match, TRBD1 (5 bases). With 3 bases removed from V and 5 bases from J, the gap between germline ends came to 10 bases. CDR3 length: 14 residues. Looked up from germline, CDR1 is LGHDT and CDR2 is YNNKEL (reference sequence).

The chain has TRBV27 and TRBJ1-2; 11 nucleotides line up with TRBD1. The CDR3 is made up of 15 amino acids. V was clipped by 6 bases and J by 4 bases; unmatched bases: 7. The V gene's germline CDR1 is MNHEY and CDR2 SMNVEV (reference sequence). This CDR3 reads CASSQDRGLVYGYTF. The DNA of the CDR3 is TGTGCCAGCAGCCAGGACAGGGGGCTTGTCTATGGCTACACCTTC.

In this sample, this clonotype turned up once. The CDR3 nucleotides read TGTGCCAGCAGCGTAGAGGATGGACGGAGAGAGACCCAGTACTTC. This translates into CASSVEDGRRETQYF. The genes are TRBV11-1 and TRBJ2-5; D is uncertain. The CDR3 has 15 residues. Trimming pared 5 bases from V and 4 bases from J, leaving 17 bases between. Germline CDR1 and CDR2: SGHAT and FQDESV (reference sequence).

The chain is built from TRBV19 and TRBJ2-5, with 10 bases matching TRBD1. J lost 3 bases, V lost 4 bases, and 5 bases had no gene match. CDR1 LNHDA and CDR2 SQIVND come from the germline V gene (reference sequence). The CDR3 contains 15 residues. CDR3 nucleotides: TGTGCCAGTAGTAGGGGACAGGGGAGGGAAGAGACCCAGTACTTC. Encoded protein: CASSRGQGREETQYF.

The rearrangement joins TRBV5-1 to TRBJ2-1; maybe TRBD1 (6 bases). Germline V gene data show CDR1 as SGHRS and CDR2 as YFSETQ. The CDR3 is made up of 13 amino acids. Trimming stripped 7 bases from V and 4 bases from J, with 12 bases between. The DNA for the CDR3 is TGCGCCAGCGCGCTGGACAGTTACAATGAGCAGTTCTTC. Translated, it gives CASALDSYNEQFF. The entire variable domain, with the rest obtained from reference TRBV5-1 and TRBJ2-1, is as follows: KAGVTQTPRYLIKTRGQQVTLSCSPISGHRSVSWYQQTPGQGLQFLFEYFSETQRNKGNFPGRFSGRQFSNSRSEMNVSTLELGDSALYLCASALDSYNEQFFGPGTRLTVL.

This clonotype came up many times. The chain recombines TRBV2 with TRBJ2-3; no definite D call. Trimming cost V 4 bases and J 0 bases, with 8 bases left between them. This CDR3 has 14 residues. Germline V gives CDR1 SNHLY, CDR2 FYNNEI. This CDR3 reads CASSANPSTDTQYF. In nucleotides, the CDR3 is TGTGCCAGCAGTGCCAACCCAAGCACAGATACGCAGTATTTT.

J is TRBJ2-3 and V is TRBV27; D gene ambiguous. Trimming took 5 bases from V and 4 from J, leaving 10 bases between them. CDR1 is MNHEY and CDR2 is SMNVEV in the germline V gene (reference sequence). This CDR3 has 13 residues. In DNA form, the CDR3 reads TGTGCCAGCAGTCCGCGGCCTCCAGATACGCAGTATTTT. Translated: CASSPRPPDTQYF.

This clonotype was observed at least ten times. J is TRBJ1-2 and V is TRBV28, with 7 bases that match TRBD1. The germline gives CDR1 MDHEN, CDR2 SYDVKM. The CDR3 spans 16 residues. With 7 bases clipped from V and 4 bases from J, the junction kept 15 bases outside the gene matches. The CDR3 here is CASIASPGQKGYGYTF. The CDR3 region has the DNA TGTGCCAGCATCGCCTCCCCGGGACAGAAAGGCTATGGCTACACCTTC.

The chain has TRBV11-1 and TRBJ2-3; D is unclear. Trimming stripped 2 bases from V and 1 base from J, with 7 bases between. The CDR3 runs to 14 residues. Germline-derived CDR1 and CDR2 are SGHAT and FQDESV (reference sequence). CDR3 sequence (DNA): TGTGCCAGCAGCTTACTAGTGGGCACAGATACGCAGTATTTT. It encodes CASSLLVGTDTQYF.

This clonotype has only a few counts. The chain links TRBV7-3 to TRBJ2-1; TRBD1 matches 7 bases. This CDR3 has 13 residues. The V segment lost 2 bases and the J segment 8 bases; nucleotides outside the gene matches: 3. Germline V gives CDR1 SGHTA, CDR2 FQGTGA. The CDR3 region is CASSLDRDHEQFF. The CDR3, as DNA: TGTGCCAGCAGCTTAGACAGGGACCATGAGCAGTTCTTC.

At least ten counts were recorded for this clonotype. This sequence joins TRBV12-3 or TRBV12-4 and TRBJ2-7, with 7 positions matching TRBD1. V was pared by 6 bases and J by 0 bases, with 5 bases of the junction left unmatched. This CDR3 comprises 14 residues. The CDR3 DNA follows: TGTGCCAGCAGACTGGGACAGAACTCCTACGAGCAGTACTTC. Its protein product is CASRLGQNSYEQYF.

This clonotype was detected many times. The rearrangement uses TRBV11-2 and TRBJ2-5; TRBD1 matches 7 bases. This CDR3 has 16 residues. From germline, CDR1 is SGHAT and CDR2 FQNNGV. J gave up 2 bases and V 4 bases, and 10 bases lay outside the gene matches. CDR3 amino acids: CASSSTGWASQETQYF. CDR3 DNA: TGTGCCAGCAGCTCGACAGGGTGGGCGTCACAAGAGACCCAGTACTTC.

This clonotype turned up a few times. This chain uses TRBV4-1 with TRBJ2-1, with D perhaps TRBD2 (6 bases). Trimming removed 6 bases from V and 5 bases from J, with 11 bases in between. The CDR3 length is 13 residues. Germline CDR1 MGHRA, CDR2 YSYEKL. CDR3 DNA sequence: TGCGCCAGCAGACTAGGAGGGAACAATGAGCAGTTCTTC. This encodes CASRLGGNNEQFF.

J is TRBJ2-1 and V is TRBV20-1; TRBD2 aligns across 10 bases. V gave up 0 bases and J gave up 9 bases; unmatched junction bases: 8. From germline, CDR1 is DFQATT and CDR2 SNEGSKA (reference sequence). The CDR3 extends over 15 amino acids. Written as DNA, the CDR3 is TGCAGTGCTAGAGATATGGGACTAGCGTTGGGTGAGCAGTTCTTC. Translating it yields CSARDMGLALGEQFF.